This T cell receptor (beta chain) originates from a study of cytomegalovirus exposure and HLA in healthy donors. For the study at large: There were under 130 million unique TCR beta sequences, drawn from approximately 190 million T cells, in an earlier analysis.

Study observations and caveats: Differences between HLA loci emerged in a later analysis of TCR association rates, with DRB1 most and HLA-C fewest. Equally common other TCR beta chains were less clonally expanded than HLA-associated ones, a later analysis found.

Trimming removed 3 bases from V and 12 bases from J; junction bases left unmatched: 7. The CDR3 contains 12 residues. CDR1 and CDR2 from the germline V gene are SGHNT and YENEEA. Use of 60 Vbeta and 13 Jbeta primers characterized the PCR. Libraries were prepared by immunoSEQ multiplex PCR; TCRdb keeps only in-frame clonotypes and omits some of them. The sample shows roughly 190,000 clones, approximately 81% of them seen only once. This clone was found a few times. Its matching antigen is unknown. V and J are TRBV11-3 and TRBJ2-7; 8 bases agree with TRBD1. This TCR came from a middle-aged man in good health and CMV-seronegative. Sequences were obtained from PBMCs. DNA for the CDR3: TGTGCCAGCAGCTTTACGACAGGGGAGGTGTACTTC. It codes for CASSFTTGEVYF. The whole variable domain, remainder taken from reference TRBV11-3 and TRBJ2-7, is EAGVVQSPRYKIIEKKQPVAFWCNPISGHNTLYWYLQNLGQGPELLIRYENEEAVDDSQLPKDRFSAERLKGVDSTLKIQPAELGDSAVYLCASSFTTGEVYFGPGTRLTVT.